The 4 T cell receptor beta chains listed next were all sequenced from one sample in a study of cytomegalovirus exposure and HLA in healthy donors. The PCR was carried out with 60 Vbeta primers and 13 Jbeta primers. Here immunoSEQ multiplex PCR was the method, and the copy in TCRdb shows in-frame clones only, minus some. With about 140,000 clones in the sample, the ten largest clones hold 0.96%. Sequencing used PBMCs. All receptors come from a male donor in good health and CMV-seronegative.

The chain has TRBV5-6 and TRBJ1-2; 9 nucleotides line up with TRBD1. Germline CDR1 is SGHDT and CDR2 is YYEEEE. The CDR3 is made up of 17 amino acids. V shed 0 bases, J shed 1 base, and the junction held 7 bases outside the gene matches. DNA for the CDR3: TGTGCCAGCAGCTTGGTTGGGACAGGGATCTTTAACTATGGCTACACCTTC. It translates to CASSLVGTGIFNYGYTF.

The rearrangement uses TRBV7-2 and TRBJ2-3; 8 nucleotides align to TRBD2. Germline-derived CDR1 and CDR2 are SGHTA and FQGNSA. The CDR3 loop spans 15 amino acids. With 3 bases clipped from V and 6 bases from J, the junction kept 8 bases outside the gene matches. The CDR3 bases are TGTGCCAGCAGCTTGCTCGGGGGGGGCCGGGATACGCAGTATTTT. The encoded protein is CASSLLGGGRDTQYF.

The V and J genes are TRBV9 and TRBJ1-5; D is unresolved. V was cut by 0 bases and J by 5 bases, with 3 bases left in between. Germline V lookup: CDR1 SGDLS, CDR2 YYNGEE. The CDR3 has 12 residues. In DNA form, the CDR3 reads TGTGCCAGCAGCGTAGGAGATCAGCCCCAGCATTTT. This translates into CASSVGDQPQHF.

The chain recombines TRBV19 with TRBJ1-5; D unresolved. Trimming shortened V by 4 bases and J by 2 bases, and 18 bases separated the two germline ends. Germline loops: CDR1 LNHDA, CDR2 SQIVND (reference sequence). The CDR3 spans 17 residues. The CDR3 DNA sequence: TGTGCCAGTAGTAGCCCCTGGAGGCCAAGGGGCAATCAGCCCCAGCATTTT. Translating gives CASSSPWRPRGNQPQHF. The full variable domain, with the rest looked up from reference TRBV19 and TRBJ1-5, is DGGITQSPKYLFRKEGQNVTLSCEQNLNHDAMYWYRQDPGQGLRLIYYSQIVNDFQKGDIAEGYSVSREKKESFPLTVTSAQKNPTAFYLCASSSPWRPRGNQPQHFGDGTRLSIL.